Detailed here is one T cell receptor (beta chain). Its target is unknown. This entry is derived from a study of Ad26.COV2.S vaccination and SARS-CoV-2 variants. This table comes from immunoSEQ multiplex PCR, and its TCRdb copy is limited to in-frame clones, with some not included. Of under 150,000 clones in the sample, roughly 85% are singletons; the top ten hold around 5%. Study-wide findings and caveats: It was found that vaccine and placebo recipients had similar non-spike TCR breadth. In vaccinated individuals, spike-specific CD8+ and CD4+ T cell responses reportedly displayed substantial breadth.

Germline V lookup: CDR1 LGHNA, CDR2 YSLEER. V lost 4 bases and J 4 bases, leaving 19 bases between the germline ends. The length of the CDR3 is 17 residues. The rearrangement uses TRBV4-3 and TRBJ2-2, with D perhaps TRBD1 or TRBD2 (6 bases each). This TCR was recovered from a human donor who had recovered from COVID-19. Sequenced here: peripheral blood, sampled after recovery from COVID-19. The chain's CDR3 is CASSPREGGGGTGELFF. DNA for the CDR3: TGCGCCAGCAGCCCAAGAGAAGGGGGAGGTGGCACCGGGGAGCTGTTTTTT.